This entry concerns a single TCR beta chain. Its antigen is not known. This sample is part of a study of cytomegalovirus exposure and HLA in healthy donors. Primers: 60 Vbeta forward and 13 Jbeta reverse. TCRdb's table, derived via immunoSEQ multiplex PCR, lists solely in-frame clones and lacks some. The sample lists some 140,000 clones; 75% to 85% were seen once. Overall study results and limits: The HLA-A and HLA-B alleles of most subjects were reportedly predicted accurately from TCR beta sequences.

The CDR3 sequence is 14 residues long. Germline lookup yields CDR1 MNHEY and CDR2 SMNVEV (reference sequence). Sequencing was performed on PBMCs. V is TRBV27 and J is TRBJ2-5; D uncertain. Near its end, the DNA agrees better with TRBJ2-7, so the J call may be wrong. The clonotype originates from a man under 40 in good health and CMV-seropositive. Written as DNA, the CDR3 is TGTGCCAGCAGTTTAGGGTGGAGCTCCTACGAGCAGTACTTC. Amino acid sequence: CASSLGWSSYEQYF.